The T cell receptor (beta chain) under discussion was sequenced for a study of T-cell memory formation after mild COVID-19. TCRdb called the 5' RACE reads again in MiXCR, with one record for every CDR3 protein. Of almost 550,000 distinct CDR3 sequences listed, over 20% were seen once; the top ten hold about 12%. The ends were cut back, 2 bases at V and 6 bases at J, with 8 bases in the middle. Germline values: CDR1 KGHSH, CDR2 LQKENI. The CDR3 has 13 residues. The receptor was derived from an adult woman who had mild COVID-19 (a few samples of this study predate the infection). Cell type and time point are not known. Sequences were obtained from PBMCs or a T cell subset sorted from them (not recorded which). The genes are TRBV18 and TRBJ2-1; D not resolved. CDR3 DNA sequence: TGTGCCAGCTCACCAACCAGGTCCAATGAGCAGTTCTTC. This sequence encodes CASSPTRSNEQFF.